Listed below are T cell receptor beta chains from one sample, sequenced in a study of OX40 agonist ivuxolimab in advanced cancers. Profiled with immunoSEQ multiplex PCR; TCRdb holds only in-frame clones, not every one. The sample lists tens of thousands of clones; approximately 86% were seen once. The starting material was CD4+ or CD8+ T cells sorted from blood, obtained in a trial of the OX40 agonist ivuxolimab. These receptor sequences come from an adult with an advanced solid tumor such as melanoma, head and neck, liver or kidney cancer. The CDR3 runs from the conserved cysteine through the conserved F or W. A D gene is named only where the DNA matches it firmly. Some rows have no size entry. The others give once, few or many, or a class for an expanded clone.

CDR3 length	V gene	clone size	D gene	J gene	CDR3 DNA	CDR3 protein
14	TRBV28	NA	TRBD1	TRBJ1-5	TGTGCCAGCAGTTTGTGGACAGGTGGTCAGCCCCAGCATTTT	CASSLWTGGQPQHF
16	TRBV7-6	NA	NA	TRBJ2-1	TGTGCCAGCAGCCAAGAGGGGGGGAGTGCGGTAAATGAGCAGTTCTTC	CASSQEGGSAVNEQFF
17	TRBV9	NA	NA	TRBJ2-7	TGTGCCAGCAGCCTACCTGAACCCCGGACATTACAGTACGAGCAGTACTTC	CASSLPEPRTLQYEQYF
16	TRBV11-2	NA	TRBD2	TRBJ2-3	TGTGCCAGCAGCCCCACTAGCGGGACTAGCACAGATACGCAGTATTTT	CASSPTSGTSTDTQYF
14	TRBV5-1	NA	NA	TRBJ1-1	TGCGCCAGCAGCTCGGCCGTCGGGAACACTGAAGCTTTCTTT	CASSSAVGNTEAFF
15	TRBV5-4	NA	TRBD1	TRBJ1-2	TGTGCCAGCAGCTGGGCCCCGACAGGGTACGATGGCTACACCTTC	CASSWAPTGYDGYTF
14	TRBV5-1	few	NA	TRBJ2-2	TGCGCCAGCAGCTTGGGAGGGCCCACCGGGGAGCTGTTTTTT	CASSLGGPTGELFF
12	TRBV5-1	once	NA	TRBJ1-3	TGCGCCAGCGTTCGGTGGGGAAACACCATATATTTT	CASVRWGNTIYF
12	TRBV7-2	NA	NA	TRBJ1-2	TGTGCCAGCAGCTTAGTCGGGTATGGCTACACCTTC	CASSLVGYGYTF
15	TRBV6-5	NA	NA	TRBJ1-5	TGTGCCAGCAGTTACTCGCAGGATACTCAACAGCCCCAGCATTTT	CASSYSQDTQQPQHF
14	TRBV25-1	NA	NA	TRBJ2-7	TGTGCCAGCAGTGAAATAGAGGGGACCCACGAGCAGTACTTC	CASSEIEGTHEQYF
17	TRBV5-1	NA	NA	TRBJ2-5	TGCGCCAGCAGCTTCTTCCTGGACAGTTGGGACCAAGAGACCCAGTACTTC	CASSFFLDSWDQETQYF
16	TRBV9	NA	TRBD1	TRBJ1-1	TGTGCCAGCAGCGTAGGGGGACAGGGGGCGCGCACTGAAGCTTTCTTT	CASSVGGQGARTEAFF
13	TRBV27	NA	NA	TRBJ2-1	TGTGCCAGCAGGGCACTCAGCGGTGTTGAGCAGTTCTTC	CASRALSGVEQFF